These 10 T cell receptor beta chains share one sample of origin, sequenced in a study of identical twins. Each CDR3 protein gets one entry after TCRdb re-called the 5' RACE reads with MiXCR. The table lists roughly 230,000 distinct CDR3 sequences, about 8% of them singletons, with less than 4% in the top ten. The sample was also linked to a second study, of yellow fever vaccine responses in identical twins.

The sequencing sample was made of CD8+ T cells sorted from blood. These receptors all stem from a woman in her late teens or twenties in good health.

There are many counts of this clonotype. The CDR3 DNA sequence: TGTGCCAGCAGTCTCCCTGGACTAGCTCTGACAGATACGCAGTATTTT. Its protein is CASSLPGLALTDTQYF. This chain connects TRBV12-3 or TRBV12-4 to TRBJ2-3; TRBD2 matches 8 bases. V shed 5 bases, J shed 3 bases, and the junction held 10 bases outside the gene matches. CDR3 length: 16 amino acids.

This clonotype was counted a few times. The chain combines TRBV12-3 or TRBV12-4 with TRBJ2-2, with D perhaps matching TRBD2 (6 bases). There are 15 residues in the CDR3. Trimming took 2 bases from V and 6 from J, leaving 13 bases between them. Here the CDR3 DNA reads TGTGCCAGCAGTTTAATCCAGCGGGTGGCCGGGGAGCTGTTTTTT. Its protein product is CASSLIQRVAGELFF.

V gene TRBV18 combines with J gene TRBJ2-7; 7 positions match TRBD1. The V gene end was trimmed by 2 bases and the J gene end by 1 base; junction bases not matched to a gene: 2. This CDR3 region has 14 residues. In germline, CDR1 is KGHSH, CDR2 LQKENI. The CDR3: CASSPETGSYEQYF. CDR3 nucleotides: TGTGCCAGCTCACCAGAGACAGGGTCCTACGAGCAGTACTTC. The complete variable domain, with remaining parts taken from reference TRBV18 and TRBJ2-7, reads NAGVMQNPRHLVRRRGQEARLRCSPMKGHSHVYWYRQLPEEGLKFMVYLQKENIIDESGMPKERFSAEFPKEGPSILRIQQVVRGDSAAYFCASSPETGSYEQYFGPGTRLTVT.

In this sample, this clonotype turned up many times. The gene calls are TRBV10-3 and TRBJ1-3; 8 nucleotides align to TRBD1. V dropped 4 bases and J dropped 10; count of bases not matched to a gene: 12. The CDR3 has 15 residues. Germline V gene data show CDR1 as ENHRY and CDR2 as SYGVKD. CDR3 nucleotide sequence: TGTGCCATCAGTGGGGGACAGGAGACATCACAAACCATATATTTT. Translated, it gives CAISGGQETSQTIYF.

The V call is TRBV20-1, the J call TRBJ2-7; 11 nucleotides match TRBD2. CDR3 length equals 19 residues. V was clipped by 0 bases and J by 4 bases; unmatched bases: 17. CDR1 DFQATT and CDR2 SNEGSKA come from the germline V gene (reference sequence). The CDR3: CSARDFRASGGRVGYEQYF. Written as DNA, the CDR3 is TGCAGTGCTAGAGACTTTCGGGCTAGCGGGGGGCGAGTGGGTTACGAGCAGTACTTC.

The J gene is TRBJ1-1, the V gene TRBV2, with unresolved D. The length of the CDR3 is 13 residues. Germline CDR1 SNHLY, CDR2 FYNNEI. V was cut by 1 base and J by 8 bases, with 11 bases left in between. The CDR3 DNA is TGTGCCAGCAGTGAAGGTTGGCGTAACGAAGCTTTCTTT. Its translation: CASSEGWRNEAFF.

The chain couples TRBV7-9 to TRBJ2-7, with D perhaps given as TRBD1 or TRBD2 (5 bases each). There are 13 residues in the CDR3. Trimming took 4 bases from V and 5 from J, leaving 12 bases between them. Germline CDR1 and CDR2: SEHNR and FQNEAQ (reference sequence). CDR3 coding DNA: TGTGCCAGCAGCTGGGGGTTGGAGGACGAGCAGTACTTC. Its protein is CASSWGLEDEQYF.

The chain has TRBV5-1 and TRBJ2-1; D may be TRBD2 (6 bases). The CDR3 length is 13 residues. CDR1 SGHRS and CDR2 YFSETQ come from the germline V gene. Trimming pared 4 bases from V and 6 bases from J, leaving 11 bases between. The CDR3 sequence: CASSLGLLNEQFF. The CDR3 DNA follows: TGCGCCAGCAGCCTGGGACTCCTCAATGAGCAGTTCTTC.

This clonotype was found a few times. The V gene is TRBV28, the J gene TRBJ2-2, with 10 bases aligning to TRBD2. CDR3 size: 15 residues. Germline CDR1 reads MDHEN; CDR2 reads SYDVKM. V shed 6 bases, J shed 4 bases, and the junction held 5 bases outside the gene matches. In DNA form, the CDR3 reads TGTGCCAGCAGCGAACTAGCGGGGCCCACCGGGGAGCTGTTTTTT. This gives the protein CASSELAGPTGELFF.

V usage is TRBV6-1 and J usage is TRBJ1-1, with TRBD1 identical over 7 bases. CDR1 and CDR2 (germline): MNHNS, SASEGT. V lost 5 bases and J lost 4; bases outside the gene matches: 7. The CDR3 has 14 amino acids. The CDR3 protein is CASSRTGAGTEAFF. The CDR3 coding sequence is TGTGCCAGCAGTCGAACAGGGGCGGGCACTGAAGCTTTCTTT.